The entry below gives a single T cell receptor (beta chain) sequence along with its context. This entry is derived from a study of blood T cell repertoires in COVID-19. About the research overall: The analysed material was cDNA or gDNA that came from T cells, B-cell-depleted T cells, or PBMCs.

In the authors' workflow: Estimated nucleated cell counts came from reference gene primer amplification. Clones were read by immunoSEQ multiplex PCR, and TCRdb kept only the in-frame ones, dropping some. That table furnishes V, J and clone size, whereas the DNA furnished D and trimming. The sample carries roughly 250,000 clones, roughly nine tenths recorded once. CDR1 MGHDK and CDR2 SYGVNS come from the germline V gene. The CDR3 has 14 residues. After removal of 6 bases from V and 7 bases from J, the junction contained 6 bases not matched to a gene. Participants were aged about 18 to 95 years, lived in under 30 US areas, and enrolled virtually.

Source material: PBMCs or T cells enriched from blood (not recorded which). J is TRBJ1-6 and V is TRBV25-1; 7 nucleotides match TRBD1. The clonotype comes from a woman in her 30s with acute COVID-19. The CDR3 nucleotides read TGTGCCAGCAGACTGACAGGGCCCAATTCACCCCTCCACTTT. Translated: CASRLTGPNSPLHF.